The 8 T cell receptor beta chains below were found in one sample sequenced in a study of Graves' ophthalmopathy and Graves' hyperthyroidism (dated by TCRdb to 2017 to 2018). Data came from an Illumina HiSeq 2000. TCR beta CDR3 regions were amplified from RNA transcripts for repertoire sequencing. The first round of RT-PCR was done with HTBI primers and the Qiagen OneStep RT-PCR kit, and was followed by a second round of multiplex PCR, then size selection and purification. Using fastp trimming at Q25 and MiXCR clonotype assembly, TCRdb reanalyzed the public sequencing data and kept in-frame beta chains. Rows matching on CDR3 protein sequence are summarized as one entry with the most common DNA and genes. The sample table lists roughly 380,000 distinct CDR3 sequences, over 15% of them with a count of one. The ten largest clones add up to about 7% of the sample. The sequenced sample consisted of peripheral blood. The receptors derive from a woman under 30 with stable Graves' hyperthyroidism. Donor details come from another sample of the same person, matched by shared clones.

This clonotype was picked up one time. V is TRBV7-8 and J is TRBJ1-5; the D gene is possibly TRBD1 (5 bases). Germline values: CDR1 SGHVS, CDR2 FQNEAQ. The V end was cut by 0 bases, the J end by 7 bases, with 10 bases between. This CDR3 contains 14 residues. CDR3 loop: CASSLAQGKQPQHF. DNA of the CDR3: TGTGCCAGCAGCTTAGCCCAGGGAAAACAGCCCCAGCATTTT.

J is TRBJ2-7 and V is TRBV11-3; TRBD1 agrees at 10 bases. The trim removed 2 bases at V and 6 bases at J, leaving 7 bases unmatched. Germline values: CDR1 SGHNT, CDR2 YENEEA. The length of the CDR3 is 15 residues. The CDR3 bases are TGTGCCAGCAGCTTATTGACAGGGGGCAACGGCGAGCAGTACTTC. Protein sequence: CASSLLTGGNGEQYF.

In its sample, this clonotype was seen many times. V and J are TRBV3-1 and TRBJ1-5; D not resolved. This CDR3 region has 15 residues. CDR1 is LGHDT, CDR2 YNNKEL, per germline (reference sequence). Trimming removed 0 bases from V and 4 bases from J, with 10 bases in between. CDR3: CASSQDAAANQPQHF. The CDR3 DNA is TGTGCCAGCAGCCAAGACGCGGCAGCTAATCAGCCCCAGCATTTT.

This clonotype came up many times. V is TRBV7-2 and J is TRBJ2-7, with D perhaps TRBD2 (6 bases). This CDR3 spans 12 amino acids. Germline V lookup: CDR1 SGHTA, CDR2 FQGNSA. V gave up 4 bases and J gave up 12 bases, with 16 bases separating them. CDR3 in amino acids: CASSSWQAGGYF. Written as DNA, the CDR3 is TGTGCCAGCAGCTCTTGGCAGGCCGGGGGGTACTTC.

This clonotype occurred many times. The DNA of the CDR3 is TGTGCCAGCAGTGACATCTTAGGGTCAGGCAATCAGCCCCAGCATTTT. Translated, it gives CASSDILGSGNQPQHF. The chain carries TRBV2 and TRBJ1-5, with D hard to call. The germline V gene has CDR1 SNHLY and CDR2 FYNNEI. The CDR3 totals 16 residues. V was cut by 3 bases and J by 2 bases, with 14 bases left in between.

This clonotype was counted at least ten times. The CDR3 protein is CASSSPGGYEQYF. The CDR3 coding sequence is TGTGCCAGCAGTTCCCCCGGAGGCTACGAGCAGTACTTC. This chain joins TRBV6-5 and TRBJ2-7; D is perhaps TRBD2 (5 bases). The CDR3 has 13 amino acids. Trimming shortened V by 4 bases and J by 3 bases, and 10 bases separated the two germline ends. Germline-derived CDR1 and CDR2 are MNHEY and SVGAGI.

This clonotype was seen at least ten times. The gene calls are TRBV7-2 and TRBJ2-7; D tentatively fits TRBD1 or TRBD2 (6 bases each). Germline CDR1 is SGHTA and CDR2 is FQGNSA. This CDR3 region has 15 residues. V lost 5 bases to trimming and J lost 7 bases, with 21 bases between them. The CDR3 here is CASSMRNWGAGEQYF. The CDR3 DNA follows: TGTGCCAGCAGCATGAGAAACTGGGGGGCGGGGGAGCAGTACTTC.

This clonotype was observed once. The CDR3 protein is CAIKTSDQETQYF. CDR3 DNA: TGTGCCATCAAGACTAGCGACCAAGAGACCCAGTACTTC. V is TRBV10-3 and J is TRBJ2-5, with 8 positions matching TRBD2. The CDR3 has 13 amino acids. Germline loops: CDR1 ENHRY, CDR2 SYGVKD. The ends lost 7 bases at V and 0 bases at J; junction bases unmatched: 1.